Presented here are 7 T cell receptor beta chains from one specimen sequenced in a study of cytomegalovirus exposure and HLA in healthy donors. The PCR used 60 Vbeta and 13 Jbeta primers. Assay: immunoSEQ multiplex PCR; the TCRdb copy retains only in-frame clones and omits some. The sample records about 160,000 clones, around 77% being singletons. The sample was PBMCs. The receptors were sampled from a woman aged 25 to 45 in good health and CMV-seronegative.

This clone was seen just once. This chain joins TRBV2 and TRBJ2-5, with D unclear. The CDR3 covers 13 residues. Trimming cost V 5 bases and J 4 bases, with 11 bases left between them. From germline, CDR1 is SNHLY and CDR2 FYNNEI. CDR3 region: CASSPSYLETQYF. The CDR3 DNA sequence: TGTGCCAGCAGTCCGTCCTACCTAGAGACCCAGTACTTC.

This clone has just a few counts. The chain combines TRBV5-6 with TRBJ2-7; D is perhaps TRBD1 (6 bases). Germline-derived CDR1 and CDR2 are SGHDT and YYEEEE. V lost 2 bases and J 0 bases, leaving 9 bases between the germline ends. The CDR3 covers 14 residues. DNA of the CDR3: TGTGCCAGCAGCTTCGCGGACAGCTCCTACGAGCAGTACTTC. It yields the protein CASSFADSSYEQYF. The full variable domain, with the rest looked up from reference TRBV5-6 and TRBJ2-7, is DAGVTQSPTHLIKTRGQQVTLRCSPKSGHDTVSWYQQALGQGPQFIFQYYEEEERQRGNFPDRFSGHQFPNYSSELNVNALLLGDSALYLCASSFADSSYEQYFGPGTRLTVT.

This clone showed up just once. This chain joins TRBV11-2 and TRBJ1-6; TRBD1 agrees at 7 bases. The CDR3 is made up of 15 amino acids. Germline V lookup: CDR1 SGHAT, CDR2 FQNNGV. The J segment lost 9 bases and the V segment lost 1 base, leaving 6 bases of the junction unmatched. CDR3 sequence reads: CASSLAQTGFSPLHF. The CDR3 DNA follows: TGTGCCAGCAGCTTAGCCCAGACAGGGTTTTCACCCCTCCACTTT.

V and J are TRBV11-2 and TRBJ1-4; possibly TRBD1 for D (5 bases). Germline V CDR1 and CDR2: SGHAT, FQNNGV. The CDR3 runs 15 residues. The germline V and J ends were trimmed by 1 base and 3 bases, with 9 bases remaining between them. CDR3 region: CASSLVGRANEKLFF. CDR3 coding DNA: TGTGCCAGCAGCTTAGTGGGCAGGGCTAATGAAAAACTGTTTTTT.

This clone was seen a handful of times. This rearrangement joins TRBV30 to TRBJ1-6; tentatively, D is TRBD1 (5 bases). V was cut by 3 bases and J by 7 bases, with 13 bases left in between. The germline CDR1 and CDR2 sequences are GTSNPN and SVGIG (reference sequence). This CDR3 spans 14 amino acids. The CDR3 sequence is CAWRTRGLNSPLHF. CDR3 sequence (DNA): TGTGCCTGGAGGACCCGGGGGTTAAATTCACCCCTCCACTTT.

The chain uses TRBV7-2 and TRBJ2-7; D is unclear. The V end lost 3 bases, the J end lost 4 bases, and 7 bases lay between the germline ends. The CDR3 has 12 residues. Germline values: CDR1 SGHTA, CDR2 FQGNSA. CDR3 sequence: CASSFTGYEQYF. The CDR3 coding sequence is TGTGCCAGCAGCTTTACTGGTTACGAGCAGTACTTC.

CDR3 residues: CASSPGTVGYEQYF. The CDR3 nucleotides read TGCGCCAGCAGCCCCGGGACAGTCGGCTACGAGCAGTACTTC. This chain uses TRBV5-1 with TRBJ2-7; 7 nucleotides agree with TRBD1. Looked up from germline, CDR1 is SGHRS and CDR2 is YFSETQ. J lost 3 bases, V lost 4 bases, and 7 bases had no gene match. This CDR3 comprises 14 residues.